This entry concerns a single TCR beta chain. This record comes from a study of blood T cell repertoires in COVID-19. Overall study context: Specimens from acute and convalescent COVID-19 originated in the United States, Italy and Spain. From T cells, B-cell-depleted T cells, or PBMCs came the material, which was cDNA or gDNA.

In the source study's methods: Amplification of reference gene primers provided the estimated nucleated cell counts. The table came from immunoSEQ multiplex PCR; TCRdb's copy has only in-frame clones and leaves some out. V, J and clone size are those of that table, while D and trimming were read from the DNA. The sample yields 100,000 to 150,000 clones, 90% seen once. The TCR sequence derives from a man aged 50 or older with active COVID-19. Sequenced: peripheral blood.

CDR3: CASSSHPGQGVLEQFF. Here the CDR3 DNA reads TGCGCCAGCAGCTCTCACCCGGGACAGGGGGTTCTTGAGCAGTTCTTC. J is TRBJ2-1 and V is TRBV5-1; 11 nucleotides match TRBD1. Germline loops: CDR1 SGHRS, CDR2 YFSETQ. The ends lost 3 bases at V and 9 bases at J; junction bases unmatched: 11. CDR3 length: 16 residues.